The 14 T cell receptor beta chains listed next were all sequenced from one sample in a study of T-cell memory formation after mild COVID-19. TCRdb re-derived calls from the 5' RACE reads in MiXCR, one entry per CDR3 protein. Here the sample spans around 140,000 distinct CDR3 sequences, 15% to 20% being singletons. Material: PBMCs or a T cell subset sorted from them (not recorded which). The source is an adult woman who had mild COVID-19 (a few samples of this study predate the infection). Cell type and time point are not known.

This chain joins TRBV29-1 and TRBJ1-1, with TRBD1 matching over 7 bases. Germline trimming cut 5 bases from V and 4 bases from J; bases unmatched to any gene: 7. The CDR3 extends over 13 amino acids. Per the germline V gene, CDR1 is SQVTM and CDR2 is ANQGSEA. CDR3 nucleotides: TGCAGCGTTCACAGGGGTTCGGTCACTGAAGCTTTCTTT. This codes for CSVHRGSVTEAFF.

CDR3 loop: CASSSTGESGYTF. The CDR3 DNA sequence: TGTGCCAGCAGCTCAACAGGGGAGTCTGGCTACACCTTC. The V gene is TRBV5-5, the J gene TRBJ1-2; TRBD1 aligns across 7 bases. Per the germline V gene, CDR1 is SGHKS and CDR2 is YYEKEE (reference sequence). This CDR3 contains 13 residues. V was clipped by 3 bases and J by 7 bases; unmatched bases: 6.

V gene TRBV4-1 combines with J gene TRBJ2-3; 11 bases map to TRBD2. The CDR3 sequence is 17 residues long. The V and J ends lost 1 base and 4 bases, in that order; junction bases with no gene match: 7. CDR1 is MGHRA, CDR2 YSYEKL, per germline. CDR3 sequence (DNA): TGCGCCAGCAGCCAAGGTGATAGCGGGGGGGCGGCAGATACGCAGTATTTT. This translates into CASSQGDSGGAADTQYF.

The chain couples TRBV5-1 to TRBJ2-5; D is unclear. Germline values: CDR1 SGHRS, CDR2 YFSETQ. The CDR3 sequence is 13 residues long. V lost 9 bases to trimming and J lost 1 base, with 13 bases between them. As DNA, the CDR3 is TGCGCCATCAGGCCCACAGCCCAAGAGACCCAGTACTTC. The encoded protein is CAIRPTAQETQYF.

The V and J genes are TRBV7-3 and TRBJ2-7; 12 bases match TRBD2. J gave up 3 bases and V 5 bases, and 2 bases lay outside the gene matches. The CDR3 has 14 residues. CDR1 is SGHTA and CDR2 is FQGTGA in the germline V gene. CDR3 region: CASSPTSGGYEQYF. CDR3 nucleotides: TGTGCCAGCAGCCCGACTAGCGGGGGCTACGAGCAGTACTTC. Based on the CDR3 plus reference TRBV7-3 and TRBJ2-7, the full variable domain is GAGVSQTPSNKVTEKGKYVELRCDPISGHTALYWYRQSLGQGPEFLIYFQGTGAADDSGLPNDRFFAVRPEGSVSTLKIQRTERGDSAVYLCASSPTSGGYEQYFGPGTRLTVT.

The CDR3 sequence: CSARPPPGLPISGTSYEQYF. CDR3 nucleotides: TGCAGTGCTAGACCTCCCCCGGGACTCCCTATCTCAGGGACCTCCTACGAGCAGTACTTC. The genes are TRBV20-1 and TRBJ2-7; D possibly corresponds to TRBD2 (6 bases). The CDR3 consists of 20 residues. Trimming took 2 bases from V and 0 from J, leaving 29 bases between them. Germline CDR1 is DFQATT and CDR2 is SNEGSKA (reference sequence).

This chain connects TRBV7-9 to TRBJ1-4, with TRBD1 matching over 7 bases. CDR1 SEHNR and CDR2 FQNEAQ come from the germline V gene (reference sequence). V trimming: 5 bases; J trimming: 4 bases; junction bases outside the gene matches: 7. The CDR3 has 15 residues. The CDR3 protein is CASSPQRGHNEKLFF. The CDR3, as DNA: TGTGCCAGCAGCCCGCAAAGGGGGCATAATGAAAAACTGTTTTTT.

This clonotype was detected only a few times. The rearrangement links TRBV13 to TRBJ2-3; D ambiguous. Trimming removed 1 base from V and 5 bases from J, with 13 bases in between. The CDR3 is made up of 15 amino acids. Germline CDR1 PRHDT, CDR2 FYEKMQ (reference sequence). CDR3 DNA sequence: TGTGCCAGCAGCTTAGTCCGACAAGGTCGAGATACGCAGTATTTT. Residues: CASSLVRQGRDTQYF. Combining the CDR3 with reference TRBV13 and TRBJ2-3 gives the whole variable domain AAGVIQSPRHLIKEKRETATLKCYPIPRHDTVYWYQQGPGQDPQFLISFYEKMQSDKGSIPDRFSAQQFSDYHSELNMSSLELGDSALYFCASSLVRQGRDTQYFGPGTRLTVL.

This rearrangement joins TRBV11-2 to TRBJ2-5; TRBD2 matches 7 bases. Germline V gene sequence: CDR1 SGHAT, CDR2 FQNNGV. The CDR3 runs 14 residues. V lost 2 bases, J lost 1 base, and 1 base stayed unmatched. The DNA for the CDR3 is TGTGCCAGCAGCTTATGGGGGGGCCAAGAGACCCAGTACTTC. Protein product: CASSLWGGQETQYF. Full variable domain (remainder filled in from reference TRBV11-2 and TRBJ2-5): EAGVAQSPRYKIIEKRQSVAFWCNPISGHATLYWYQQILGQGPKLLIQFQNNGVVDDSQLPKDRFSAERLKGVDSTLKIQPAKLEDSAVYLCASSLWGGQETQYFGPGTRLLVL.

This clonotype was seen more than once but under ten times. This sequence joins TRBV10-3 and TRBJ2-1, with D hard to call. This CDR3 region has 14 residues. The germline gives CDR1 ENHRY, CDR2 SYGVKD. Trimming removed 0 bases at V and 2 bases at J, with 5 bases between. This chain's CDR3 is CAISESSAYNEQFF. The CDR3 coding sequence is TGTGCCATCAGTGAGTCGTCTGCCTACAATGAGCAGTTCTTC.

V is TRBV2 and J is TRBJ2-2; possibly TRBD1 for D (5 bases). With 8 bases removed from V and 3 bases from J, the gap between germline ends came to 16 bases. The germline V gene has CDR1 SNHLY and CDR2 FYNNEI. There are 15 residues in the CDR3. CDR3 sequence: CASRTDRQDTGELFF. The DNA for the CDR3 is TGTGCCAGCCGAACCGACAGACAAGACACCGGGGAGCTGTTTTTT.

The rearrangement uses TRBV5-1 and TRBJ2-1; 7 bases match TRBD2. There are 14 residues in the CDR3. Germline V lookup: CDR1 SGHRS, CDR2 YFSETQ. Losses at the gene ends were 4 bases for V and 5 bases for J; bases not matched to a gene: 6. CDR3 in amino acids: CASSAAGTNNEQFF. For the CDR3, the DNA is TGCGCCAGCAGCGCGGCAGGGACTAACAATGAGCAGTTCTTC.

V is TRBV18 and J is TRBJ2-1; 9 nucleotides agree with TRBD2. Germline CDR1 reads KGHSH; CDR2 reads LQKENI. The CDR3 is made up of 15 amino acids. V shed 1 base and J 5 bases; nucleotides not matched to a gene: 3. The CDR3 nucleotides are TGTGCCAGCTCACCACAGACTAGCGGCGACAATGAGCAGTTCTTC. The encoded protein is CASSPQTSGDNEQFF.

The V and J genes are TRBV9 and TRBJ2-7; TRBD1 matches at 7 bases. Looked up from germline, CDR1 is SGDLS and CDR2 is YYNGEE. J lost 3 bases, V lost 4 bases, and 10 bases had no gene match. The CDR3 consists of 15 residues. The CDR3 here is CASSPRDSAIYEQYF. The CDR3 DNA sequence: TGTGCCAGCAGCCCCCGGGACAGCGCGATCTACGAGCAGTACTTC.